The present T cell receptor (beta chain) was sequenced within a study of CD8+ T cells in alopecia areata listed by TCRdb under 2018. Concerning the study at large: In both human patients and the C3H/HeJ mouse model, the study applied high-throughput TCRbeta sequencing to look at T cell clonal expansion in alopecia areata. Scalp tissue and sorted CD4+ and CD8+ peripheral blood T cells from patchy and totalis/universalis alopecia areata patients and from healthy controls were covered by human TCRbeta sequencing. Clonality in the scalp was compared among normal scalp (n=4), patchy alopecia areata scalp (n=8), and alopecia totalis/universalis scalp (n=8). RNA came from the PAXgene miRNA kit for fixed scalp, the miRNeasy kit for PBMCs, and the RNeasy kit for mouse skin. TCRbeta CDR3 regions were amplified by immunoSEQ multiplex PCR using 35 Vbeta forward and 13 Jbeta reverse primers.

Findings and caveats that apply to the study as a whole: Compared with normal scalp, lesional scalp, particularly in alopecia totalis/universalis, had higher clonality and more expanded CD8+ clones, which suggests antigenic drive. Shared TCR sequences between patients were less evident than in mice, which may be partly attributable to HLA diversity in the patient population. Unlike mouse skin, which is dominated by gammadelta T cells, normal human skin has resident alphabeta T cells that are also sequenced, and this complicates analysis of the scalp TCR repertoire.

The V end loses 5 bases and the J end loses 4 bases, and a stretch of 11 bases separates them. In the germline V gene (reference sequence), CDR1 corresponds to MNHNY and CDR2 to SVGAGI. Inclusive of the bounding cysteine and phenylalanine, the CDR3 is 13 residues long. Only the CDR3 part of the read is kept: 39 bases, read in frame from the first base. From alopecia areata patients, peripheral blood was collected along with lesional scalp punch biopsies. PBMCs were separated by density centrifugation and stained for CD3, CD4 and CD8, after which CD4+ and CD8+ T cells were sorted on a FACSAria. The untreated alopecia areata patients were recruited through a multicenter biomarker study. In a handful of patients from the biomarker study, blood CD8+ T cells were sorted further into NKG2D-low and NKG2D-high fractions. A word on this clone: Its antigen is currently not known. Base quality data are lacking; no much larger clone is found one base away.

Libraries were made using the immunoSEQ multiplex PCR assay. RNA was extracted from all samples and reverse transcribed into cDNA as template for TCR sequencing. SuperScript III was used to make first-strand cDNA, primed with a 2:1 mix of oligo-dT and random hexamers. A synthetic immune receptor repertoire was used to gauge amplification bias, and whatever bias remained was removed computationally. As for the authors' bioinformatics: Raw reads were preprocessed to remove errors, and CDR3 was defined by IMGT conventions from the conserved cysteine to phenylalanine. Clonality was calculated as 1 minus Shannon entropy normalized by log2 of the number of productive unique TCRs. CD4 or CD8 identity of scalp clones was inferred by cross-referencing scalp TCRbeta sequences with sorted blood CD4 and CD8 repertoires. As stored in TCRdb, this immuneACCESS dataset retains in-frame rearrangements with V and J assigned. A fraction of the clones does not appear; measured against another copy, unresolved V genes explain less than half of the discrepancy, and the remainder lacks a known reason. The D gene and trimming were derived from the DNA, and the V and J assignments and clone size from that table. Counted in this sample were 50,000 to 70,000 clones; 44% of them appeared once. The ten largest clones take up roughly 51% of the sample.

Specimen: NKG2D-low CD8+ T cells sorted from blood. The sample's cell subset or site label is to be understood as: sorted CD8+ NKG2D-low blood T cells. This clonotype was obtained from a human donor with alopecia areata. Rearrangement joined TRBV6-6 to TRBJ2-5; the D gene is possibly TRBD1, with 5 bases matching. The base sequence is TGTGCCAGCAGTCAATATGGGGCAGAGACCCAGTACTTC. It translates to CASSQYGAETQYF.